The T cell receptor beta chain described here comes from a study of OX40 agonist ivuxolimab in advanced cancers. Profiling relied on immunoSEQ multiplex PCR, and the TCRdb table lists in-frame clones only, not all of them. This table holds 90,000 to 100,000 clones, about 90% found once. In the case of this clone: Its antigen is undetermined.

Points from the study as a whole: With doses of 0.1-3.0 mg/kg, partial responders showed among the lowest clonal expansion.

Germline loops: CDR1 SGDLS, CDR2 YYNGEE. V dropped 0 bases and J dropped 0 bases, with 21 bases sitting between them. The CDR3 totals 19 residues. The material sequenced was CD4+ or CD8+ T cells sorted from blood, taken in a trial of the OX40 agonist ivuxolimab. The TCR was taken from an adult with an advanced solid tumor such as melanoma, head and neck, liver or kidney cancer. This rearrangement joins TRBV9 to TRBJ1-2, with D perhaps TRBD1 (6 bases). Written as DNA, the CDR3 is TGTGCCAGCAGCGTAGTGGAAAGGGGGATGACGGACCCTAACTATGGCTACACCTTC. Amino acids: CASSVVERGMTDPNYGYTF.